These T cell receptor beta chains were read from a single sample in a study of T cell responses to AZD1222 COVID-19 vaccine. Sequenced by immunoSEQ multiplex PCR; TCRdb stores in-frame clones only, minus some. This table holds about 180,000 clones, approximately 86% found once. The sequences come from peripheral blood, collected on day 0 of AZD1222 vaccination. The receptor source for this set is an adult in good health. The conserved cysteine and the conserved F or W are not part of the CDR3 here.

>TRBV27|TRBJ2-1
ASSLAGWQEQF
>TRBV30|TRBJ1-6
AWSFGGQALTPLH
>TRBV6-2/TRBV6-3|TRBJ1-2
ASSQAGFNYGYT
>TRBV6-2/TRBV6-3|TRBJ1-5
ASSGDDRRYSNQPQH
>TRBV4-2|TRBJ1-5
ASSQARGAGNQPQH
>TRBV18|TRBJ2-6
ASSPGPGTGANVLT
>TRBV28|TRBJ2-7
ASSLDGRVGEQY
>TRBV7-8|TRBJ2-7
ASTLGTSGEGEQY
>TRBV7-6|TRBJ2-5
ASSPRGSGYQETQY
>TRBV21-1|TRBJ2-7
ASSNRTDTPYCEQY
>TRBV19|TRBJ1-2
ASSTTPGQRFYGYT
>TRBV6-9|TRBJ2-2
ASRGLAGELGELF
>TRBV10-1|TRBJ2-5
ASSESRQGTQY
>TRBV19|TRBJ2-3
ASSLRGGGAGRTDTQY
>TRBV21-1|TRBJ1-1
ASSQGQGAAEAF
>TRBV28|TRBJ2-2
ASSRQKGPGELF
>TRBV28|TRBJ2-1
ASSPRAAGTYNEQF
>TRBV5-1|TRBJ2-7
ASSLGGSSGEQY
>TRBV24-1|TRBJ2-7
ATSGDRDRLGGQY
>TRBV7-2|TRBJ2-3
ASRGSGAPGDTQY
>TRBV15|TRBJ2-3
ATSTSTDTQY
>TRBV12-3/TRBV12-4|TRBJ1-2
ASMEGAAVT
>TRBV19|TRBJ2-2
ASSIAWTSGRPGELF
>TRBV19|TRBJ2-7
ASSSRTGGVTYEQY
>TRBV11-3|TRBJ2-7
ASSLGGPYEQY
>TRBV5-1|TRBJ1-3
ASSPGRGNTIY
>TRBV2|TRBJ2-2
ASTREGGPGTGELF
>TRBV24-1|TRBJ2-2
ATSGSLSQDRGFEVLRTGELF
>TRBV30|TRBJ2-7
AWSVAGAIYEQY
>TRBV6-5|TRBJ2-7
ASSRLRGEQY
>TRBV4-1|TRBJ1-5
ASSPRLTQDNQPQH
>TRBV5-1|TRBJ1-3
ASSLEGGGNTIY
>TRBV30|TRBJ2-7
AWDPTGIPGQY
>TRBV4-3|TRBJ2-2
ASSQGGQGTGELF
>TRBV5-1|TRBJ2-3
ASSLPSDTQY
>TRBV19|TRBJ1-1
ASSPWDTEAF